The 21 T cell receptor beta chains reported below all come from one sample, sequenced in a study of blood T cell repertoires in COVID-19. The method was immunoSEQ multiplex PCR; TCRdb's version includes in-frame clones alone and lacks a portion of them. The sample has some 200,000 clones, around 84% seen once. The specimen sequenced was peripheral blood. The receptors shown here come from a man aged 50-59 years with active or convalescent COVID-19.

The V call is TRBV12-1, the J call TRBJ2-7; the tabulated D call, TRBD1, remains unverified against the DNA. TRBV12-1 is a recognized pseudogene. The CDR3 loop spans 16 amino acids. The CDR3 loop is CASSYLWARDPYEQYV. The CDR3 region has the DNA TGTGCCAGCAGCTACCTCTGGGCAAGAGACCCCTACGAGCAGTACGTC.

This clone has just a few counts. The same CDR3 arises from other DNA sequences in this sample as well. V is TRBV5-1 and J is TRBJ2-1; D call uncertain. Trimming shortened V by 1 base and J by 5 bases, and 10 bases separated the two germline ends. CDR1 is SGHRS and CDR2 is YFSETQ in the germline V gene. CDR3 length: 14 residues. The CDR3 protein is CASSLMLADNEQFF. Here the CDR3 DNA reads TGCGCCAGCAGCTTGATGCTGGCAGACAATGAGCAGTTCTTC.

The chain combines TRBV6-5 with TRBJ2-1, with 10 positions matching TRBD1. V was pared by 0 bases and J by 5 bases, with 4 bases of the junction left unmatched. Germline V CDR1 and CDR2: MNHEY, SVGAGI. This CDR3 is built from 16 residues. In nucleotides, the CDR3 is TGTGCCAGCAGTTACTCGGGACAGGGGCTCCACAATGAGCAGTTCTTC. Translating gives CASSYSGQGLHNEQFF.

The V call is TRBV5-1, the J call TRBJ2-7; 11 bases align to TRBD2. CDR3 length: 14 residues. The ends lost 1 base at V and 3 bases at J; junction bases unmatched: 0. Germline assignment: CDR1 SGHRS and CDR2 YFSETQ. The CDR3 DNA reads TGCGCCAGCAGCTTGACTAGCGGGAGCTACGAGCAGTACTTC. Protein: CASSLTSGSYEQYF. Together with reference TRBV5-1 and TRBJ2-7, the CDR3 gives the full variable domain: KAGVTQTPRYLIKTRGQQVTLSCSPISGHRSVSWYQQTPGQGLQFLFEYFSETQRNKGNFPGRFSGRQFSNSRSEMNVSTLELGDSALYLCASSLTSGSYEQYFGPGTRLTVT.

The CDR3 DNA is TGTGCCAGCAGTCAAACCCGTTTGGGGGCTTTAGATAGCAATCAGCCCCAGCATTTT. Residues: CASSQTRLGALDSNQPQHF. V gene TRBV28 combines with J gene TRBJ1-5; perhaps TRBD1 as D (6 bases). The CDR3 contains 19 residues. Germline CDR1 MDHEN, CDR2 SYDVKM. The V gene lost 5 bases and the J gene lost 0 bases, with 23 bases spanning the gap.

The genes are TRBV27 and TRBJ2-6, with D possibly being TRBD1 (5 bases). CDR3 length equals 15 residues. V was clipped by 5 bases and J by 0 bases, with 8 bases between them. Germline CDR1 and CDR2: MNHEY and SMNVEV (reference sequence). CDR3 nucleotide sequence: TGTGCCAGCAGTCAGCAGGGCTCTGGGGCCAACGTCCTGACTTTC. This sequence encodes CASSQQGSGANVLTF.

CDR3 amino acids: CAISERQGIGEKLFF. Written as DNA, the CDR3 is TGTGCCATCAGTGAGAGGCAGGGGATAGGGGAAAAACTGTTTTTT. V gene TRBV10-3 combines with J gene TRBJ1-4; weak D call: TRBD1 (6 bases). Germline V gives CDR1 ENHRY, CDR2 SYGVKD. The V and J ends lost 2 bases and 8 bases respectively, with 15 bases between them. The CDR3 extends over 15 amino acids.

Only one count was recorded for this clone. V is TRBV19 and J is TRBJ1-6, with 7 bases aligning to TRBD1. This CDR3 contains 18 residues. Looked up from germline, CDR1 is LNHDA and CDR2 is SQIVND (reference sequence). V trimming: 6 bases; J trimming: 0 bases; junction bases outside the gene matches: 11. This chain's CDR3 is CASSLAPQGSSYNSPLHF. CDR3 bases: TGTGCCAGTAGCTTGGCTCCACAGGGGAGCTCCTATAATTCACCCCTCCACTTT.

The chain combines TRBV5-1 with TRBJ1-2; 7 bases fit TRBD1. V gave up 4 bases and J gave up 8 bases; unmatched junction bases: 11. The germline V gene has CDR1 SGHRS and CDR2 YFSETQ. The CDR3 sequence is 14 residues long. The CDR3 coding sequence is TGCGCCAGCAGCATTGGAGGGGGCAACGAAGGCTACACCTTC. Residues: CASSIGGGNEGYTF.

For this clone: This specimen includes other DNA sequences encoding the same CDR3. This chain links TRBV4-1 with TRBJ1-1; D not resolved. Trimming took 0 bases from V and 4 from J, leaving 6 bases between them. Germline CDR1 and CDR2: MGHRA and YSYEKL. The CDR3 has 13 residues. This CDR3 reads CASSQDPGTEAFF. For the CDR3, the DNA is TGCGCCAGCAGCCAAGATCCGGGCACTGAAGCTTTCTTT.

This clone has a single count. This sequence joins TRBV11-3 and TRBJ2-5; the D gene is possibly TRBD2 (6 bases). CDR3 size: 14 residues. The V end was cut by 5 bases, the J end by 2 bases, with 12 bases between. CDR1 and CDR2 from the germline V gene are SGHNT and YENEEA. The CDR3 loop reads CASSKGGVQETQYF. As DNA, the CDR3 is TGTGCCAGCAGCAAAGGAGGGGTACAAGAGACCCAGTACTTC.

The V and J genes are TRBV1 and TRBJ1-2. TRBV1 is described as a pseudogene. The CDR3 loop spans 15 amino acids. The CDR3 nucleotides are TGCACCAGCAGCCAAGAGGGGAAGGACTCGTATGGCTACACCTTC. Translating gives CTSSQEGKDSYGYTF.

This chain uses TRBV29-1 with TRBJ2-5; D may be TRBD1 (6 bases). Germline V gene sequence: CDR1 SQVTM, CDR2 ANQGSEA. The CDR3 runs to 12 residues. CDR3 region: CSIDRSGETQYF. DNA for the CDR3: TGCAGTATCGACAGGTCGGGAGAGACCCAGTACTTC. The full variable domain, completed using reference TRBV29-1 and TRBJ2-5, is SAVISQKPSRDICQRGTSLTIQCQVDSQVTMMFWYRQQPGQSLTLIATANQGSEATYESGFVIDKFPISRPNLTFSTLTVSNMSPEDSSIYLCSIDRSGETQYFGPGTRLLVL.

The chain has TRBV2 and TRBJ1-2; D is possibly TRBD1 (5 bases). The germline gives CDR1 SNHLY, CDR2 FYNNEI. CDR3 length equals 11 residues. V was cut by 6 bases and J by 4 bases, with 6 bases left in between. CDR3 protein: CASSDSYGYTF. The CDR3 nucleotides read TGTGCCAGCAGCGACAGCTATGGCTACACCTTC.

This clone has more than one count but fewer than ten. The V gene is TRBV6-5, the J gene TRBJ2-5; D not certain. The V gene lost 0 bases and the J gene lost 6 bases, with 11 bases spanning the gap. The germline V gene encodes CDR1 MNHEY and CDR2 SVGAGI. CDR3 length: 14 residues. Here the CDR3 DNA reads TGTGCCAGCAGTTACTCGATAACAGCCCAGACCCAGTACTTC. Translation gives CASSYSITAQTQYF.

V gene TRBV5-5 combines with J gene TRBJ2-1, with 7 bases identical to TRBD1. V shed 1 base and J 1 base; nucleotides not matched to a gene: 14. The CDR3 is 19 amino acids. Germline V lookup: CDR1 SGHKS, CDR2 YYEKEE (reference sequence). The CDR3, as DNA: TGTGCCAGCAGCTTGTTAGTCCTCCCGGGACAGATTTCCTACAATGAGCAGTTCTTC. Encoded protein: CASSLLVLPGQISYNEQFF. The full variable domain, completed using reference TRBV5-5 and TRBJ2-1, is DAGVTQSPTHLIKTRGQQVTLRCSPISGHKSVSWYQQVLGQGPQFIFQYYEKEERGRGNFPDRFSARQFPNYSSELNVNALLLGDSALYLCASSLLVLPGQISYNEQFFGPGTRLTVL.

The genes are TRBV15 and TRBJ1-5, with D hard to call. This CDR3 spans 13 amino acids. Germline assignment: CDR1 LNHNV and CDR2 YYDKDF (reference sequence). Trimming cost V 0 bases and J 11 bases, with 11 bases left between them. The CDR3 spells CATSRDERRSQHF. The CDR3 coding sequence is TGTGCCACCAGCAGAGATGAAAGGAGGTCCCAGCATTTT. The full variable domain, in which reference TRBV15 and TRBJ1-5 provide the parts outside the CDR3, is DAMVIQNPRYQVTQFGKPVTLSCSQTLNHNVMYWYQQKSSQAPKLLFHYYDKDFNNEADTPDNFQSRRPNTSFCFLDIRSPGLGDTAMYLCATSRDERRSQHFGDGTRLSIL.

This clone was seen repeatedly, ten times or more. The chain couples TRBV5-1 to TRBJ1-4, with 9 bases aligning to TRBD1. The CDR3 is 16 residues long. Germline V gives CDR1 SGHRS, CDR2 YFSETQ. J gave up 7 bases and V 3 bases, and 10 bases lay outside the gene matches. The DNA of the CDR3 is TGCGCCAGCAGCTACTATGGGACAGGGTCGGGTGAAAAACTGTTTTTT. It is translated as CASSYYGTGSGEKLFF. The complete variable domain, with remaining parts taken from reference TRBV5-1 and TRBJ1-4, reads KAGVTQTPRYLIKTRGQQVTLSCSPISGHRSVSWYQQTPGQGLQFLFEYFSETQRNKGNFPGRFSGRQFSNSRSEMNVSTLELGDSALYLCASSYYGTGSGEKLFFGSGTQLSVL.

The rearrangement uses TRBV5-1 and TRBJ1-4; possibly TRBD1 for D (6 bases). CDR1 SGHRS and CDR2 YFSETQ come from the germline V gene. V was pared by 7 bases and J by 6 bases, with 16 bases between. This CDR3 has 14 amino acids. CDR3 loop: CASSGGQGDEKLFF. The DNA for the CDR3 is TGCGCCAGCTCCGGGGGGCAGGGAGATGAAAAACTGTTTTTT. Full variable domain (remainder filled in from reference TRBV5-1 and TRBJ1-4): KAGVTQTPRYLIKTRGQQVTLSCSPISGHRSVSWYQQTPGQGLQFLFEYFSETQRNKGNFPGRFSGRQFSNSRSEMNVSTLELGDSALYLCASSGGQGDEKLFFGSGTQLSVL.

V usage is TRBV6-2 or TRBV6-3 and J usage is TRBJ2-7; D is possibly TRBD2 (6 bases). The CDR3 loop spans 15 amino acids. Per germline, CDR1 MNHEY and CDR2 SVGEGT. The V end lost 6 bases, the J end lost 2 bases, and 17 bases lay between the germline ends. The CDR3 DNA is TGTGCCAGCAGCGCGGGACCTGGGGTAACCTACGAGCAGTACGTC. Protein sequence: CASSAGPGVTYEQYV.

The J gene is TRBJ2-2, the V gene TRBV2, with 7 bases lining up with TRBD2. CDR1 and CDR2 from the germline V gene are SNHLY and FYNNEI. There are 16 residues in the CDR3. The trim removed 6 bases at V and 1 base at J, leaving 8 bases unmatched. The CDR3 loop is CASRDGLVLNTGELFF. DNA of the CDR3: TGTGCCAGCAGGGATGGACTAGTCCTGAACACCGGGGAGCTGTTTTTT.